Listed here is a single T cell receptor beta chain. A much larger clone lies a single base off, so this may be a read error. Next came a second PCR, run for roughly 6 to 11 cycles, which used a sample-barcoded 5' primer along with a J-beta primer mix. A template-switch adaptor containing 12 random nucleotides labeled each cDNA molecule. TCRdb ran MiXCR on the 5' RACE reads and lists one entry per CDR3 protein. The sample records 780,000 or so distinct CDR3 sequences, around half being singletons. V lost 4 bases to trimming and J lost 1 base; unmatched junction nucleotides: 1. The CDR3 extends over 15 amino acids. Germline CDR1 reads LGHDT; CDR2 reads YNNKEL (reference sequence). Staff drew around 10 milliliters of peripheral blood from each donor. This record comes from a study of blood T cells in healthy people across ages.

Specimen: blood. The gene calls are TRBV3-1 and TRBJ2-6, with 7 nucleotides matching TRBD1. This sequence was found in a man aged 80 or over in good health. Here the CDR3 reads CASSRDRSGANVLTF. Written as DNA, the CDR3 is TGTGCCAGCAGCCGGGACAGATCTGGGGCCAACGTCCTGACTTTC.